The clone carrying this TCR beta chain was counted only a few times. Time point given: sample taken at primary tumor resection. No cell sorting; template was whole RNA from tumor, lung tissue or PBMC. The record originates from a study of spatial heterogeneity in lung cancer. At the level of the study: The mean occurrence of each unique TCR and UMI combination in raw reads exceeded 9.5.

TCR cDNA molecules were tagged individually, and each one carried a unique molecular identifier. TCRdb independently ran MiXCR on the 5' RACE reads; one entry per CDR3 protein. The sample has about 21,000 distinct CDR3 sequences; approximately 4.4% are singletons. Trimming took off 5 bases at V and 5 bases at J, with 15 bases between the two ends. CDR3 length: 14 residues. Per the germline V gene, CDR1 is SEHNR and CDR2 is FQNEAQ (reference sequence). The receptor was derived from a male donor with early-stage non-small cell lung cancer. The material was PBMCs, obtained at surgery. The chain is built from TRBV7-9 and TRBJ2-5; D may correspond to TRBD1 or TRBD2 (7 bases each). The CDR3 region is CASSTRQGGETQYF. The CDR3 nucleotides read TGTGCCAGCAGCACCAGACAGGGAGGGGAGACCCAGTACTTC.